This is a list of T cell receptor beta chains from one sample in a study of T-cell memory formation after mild COVID-19. From the 5' RACE reads, TCRdb called clonotypes with MiXCR, one entry per CDR3 protein. Seen here are around 390,000 distinct CDR3 sequences, approximately 15% observed once, and the top ten hold under 25%. Material for sequencing was PBMCs or a T cell subset sorted from them (not recorded which). The receptors come from a man aged 18 to 29 who had mild COVID-19 (a few samples of this study predate the infection). Cell type and time point are not known. The CDR3 runs from the conserved cysteine through the conserved F or W.

TRBV12-3/TRBV12-4 | CASSPSGSPYGYTF
TRBV4-3 | CASSQEPGWGETQYF
TRBV6-2/TRBV6-3 | CASRSSGGLSYF
TRBV11-2 | CASSPKTGTGELFF
TRBV3-1 | CASSQDRGAGDTQYF
TRBV12-3/TRBV12-4 | CASSIRGRGSLNEQFF
TRBV7-9 | CASSVSRDRESHSGANVLTF
TRBV4-2 | CASSQTTSGREQYF
TRBV5-1 | CASRLDGRIGANVLTF
TRBV6-2/TRBV6-3 | CASSPGGQGEAFF
TRBV21-1 | CASLLARQASSYNEQFF
TRBV5-4 | CASSSVTSGKNIQYF
TRBV5-1 | CASTSGGREGRNEKLFF
TRBV10-2 | CASTGAQETQYF
TRBV12-3/TRBV12-4 | CASSSVTGYNEQFF